This TCR beta chain comes out of a study of blood T cell repertoires in COVID-19. Study summary: Acute and convalescent COVID-19 specimens originated in the United States, Italy and Spain. From T cells, B-cell-depleted T cells, or PBMCs came the material, which was cDNA or gDNA.

This CDR3 has 18 amino acids. Germline V gene data show CDR1 as MNHEY and CDR2 as SMNVEV (reference sequence). V shed 2 bases and J shed 2 bases, with 16 bases lying between them. In the study's own analysis: Scientists estimated how many nucleated cells there were by amplifying reference gene primers. Assay: immunoSEQ multiplex PCR; the TCRdb copy retains only in-frame clones and omits some. V and J calls and clone size are those listed in that table; D and trimming were worked out from the DNA. The sample lists tens of thousands of clones, more than 80% seen once, with approximately 10% in the top ten.

V usage is TRBV27 and J usage is TRBJ1-6; D is perhaps TRBD1 (5 bases). The specimen sequenced was peripheral blood. This sequence was found in a human donor in a cohort sampled during active COVID-19. CDR3 sequence reads: CASSLDPPGGPYNSPLHF. In nucleotides, the CDR3 is TGTGCCAGCAGTTTAGACCCCCCCGGGGGACCCTATAATTCACCCCTCCACTTT.